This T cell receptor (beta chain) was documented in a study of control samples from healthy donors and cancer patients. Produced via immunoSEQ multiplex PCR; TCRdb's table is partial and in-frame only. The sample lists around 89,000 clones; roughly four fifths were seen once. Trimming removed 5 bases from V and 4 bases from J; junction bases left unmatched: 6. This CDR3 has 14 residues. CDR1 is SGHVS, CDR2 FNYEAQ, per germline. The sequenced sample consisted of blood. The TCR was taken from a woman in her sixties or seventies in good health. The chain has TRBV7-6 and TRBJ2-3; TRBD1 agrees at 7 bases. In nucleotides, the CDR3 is TGTGCCAGCAGCCTTCGACAGGGAGCAGATACGCAGTATTTT. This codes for CASSLRQGADTQYF.